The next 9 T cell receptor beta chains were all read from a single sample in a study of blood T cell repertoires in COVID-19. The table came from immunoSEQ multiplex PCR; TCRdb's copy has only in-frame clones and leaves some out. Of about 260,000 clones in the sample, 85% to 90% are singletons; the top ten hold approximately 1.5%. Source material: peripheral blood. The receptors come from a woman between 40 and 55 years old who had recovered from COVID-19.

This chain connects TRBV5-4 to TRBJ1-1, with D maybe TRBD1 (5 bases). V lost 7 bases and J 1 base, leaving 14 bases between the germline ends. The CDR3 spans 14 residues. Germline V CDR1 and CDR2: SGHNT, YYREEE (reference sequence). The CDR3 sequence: CASSVWGGNTEAFF. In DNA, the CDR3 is TGTGCCAGCTCTGTGTGGGGGGGGAACACTGAAGCTTTCTTT.

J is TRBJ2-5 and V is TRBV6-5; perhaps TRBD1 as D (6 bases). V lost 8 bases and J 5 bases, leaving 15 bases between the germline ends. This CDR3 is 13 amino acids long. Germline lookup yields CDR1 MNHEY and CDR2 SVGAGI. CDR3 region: CASAQGSRETQYF. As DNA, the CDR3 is TGTGCCAGCGCCCAGGGGAGTCGGGAGACCCAGTACTTC.

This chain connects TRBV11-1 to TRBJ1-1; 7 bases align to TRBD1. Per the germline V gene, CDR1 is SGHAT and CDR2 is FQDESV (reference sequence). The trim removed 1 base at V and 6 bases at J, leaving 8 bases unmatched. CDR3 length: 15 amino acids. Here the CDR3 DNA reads TGTGCCAGCAGCTTAGGAAGGACAGGCGCGGCTGAAGCTTTCTTT. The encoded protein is CASSLGRTGAAEAFF.

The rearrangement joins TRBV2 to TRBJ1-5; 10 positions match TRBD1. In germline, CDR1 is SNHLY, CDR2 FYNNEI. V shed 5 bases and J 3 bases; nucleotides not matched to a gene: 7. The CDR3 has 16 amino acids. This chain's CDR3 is CASSFLGTGDNQPQHF. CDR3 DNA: TGTGCCAGCAGTTTCTTGGGGACAGGGGACAATCAGCCCCAGCATTTT.

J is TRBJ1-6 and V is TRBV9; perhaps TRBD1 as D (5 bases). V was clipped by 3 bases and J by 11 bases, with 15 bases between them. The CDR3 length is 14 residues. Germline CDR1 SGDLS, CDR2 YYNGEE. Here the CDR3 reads CASSGGQGTTPLHF. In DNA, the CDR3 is TGTGCCAGCAGCGGCGGCCAGGGAACAACACCCCTCCACTTT.

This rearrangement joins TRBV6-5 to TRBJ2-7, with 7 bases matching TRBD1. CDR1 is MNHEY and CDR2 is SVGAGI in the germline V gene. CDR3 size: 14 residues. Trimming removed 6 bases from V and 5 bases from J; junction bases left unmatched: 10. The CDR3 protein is CASRRTGHGDEQYF. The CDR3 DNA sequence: TGTGCCAGCAGGAGGACAGGTCATGGAGACGAGCAGTACTTC.

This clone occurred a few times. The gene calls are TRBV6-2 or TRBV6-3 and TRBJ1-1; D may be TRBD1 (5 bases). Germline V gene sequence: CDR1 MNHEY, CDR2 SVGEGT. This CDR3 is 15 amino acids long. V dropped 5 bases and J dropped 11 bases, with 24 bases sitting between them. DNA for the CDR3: TGTGCCAGCAGTATATGGGGGGACCAACCGTTGTTGGCTTTCTTT. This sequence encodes CASSIWGDQPLLAFF.

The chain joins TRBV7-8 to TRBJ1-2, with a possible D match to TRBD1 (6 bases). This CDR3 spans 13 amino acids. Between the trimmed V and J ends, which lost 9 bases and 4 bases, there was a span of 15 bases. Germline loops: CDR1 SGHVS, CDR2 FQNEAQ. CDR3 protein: CASSQDRGYGYTF. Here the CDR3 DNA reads TGTGCCAGTTCTCAGGACAGAGGCTATGGCTACACCTTC.

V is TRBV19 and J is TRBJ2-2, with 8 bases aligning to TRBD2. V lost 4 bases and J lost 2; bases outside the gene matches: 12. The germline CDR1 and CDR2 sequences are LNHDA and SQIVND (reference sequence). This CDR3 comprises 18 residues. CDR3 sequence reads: CASSRVAAGAVNTGELFF. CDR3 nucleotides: TGTGCCAGTAGTAGGGTTGCAGCGGGGGCCGTAAACACCGGGGAGCTGTTTTTT.